This T cell receptor beta chain was sequenced during a study of regulatory T cells in long-lasting Graves disease. Notes on the study in general: Reduced TCR diversity was observed in persistent Graves' patients versus newly diagnosed patients. With persistent disease, TRBV28, TRBJ1-2 and TRBJ2-5 were the favored segments.

Construction of TCR beta libraries relied on iRepertoire HTBI primers and on Arm-PCR targeting CDR3 regions. TCRdb used MiXCR to reprocess the multiplex PCR reads, holding one entry per CDR3 protein. This sample has roughly 610,000 distinct CDR3 sequences, with 16% found just once. Time point meaning: newly diagnosed GD, antithyroid drugs for less than 3 months. RNA from PBMCs was the source of the TCR library. As regards this clonotype: Its antigen is unknown.

CDR3 size: 12 residues. Trimming left V 3 bases short and J 10 bases short, with 12 bases between. This sample also belongs to another study, concerning T cells in Graves' hyperthyroidism and ophthalmopathy.

This sequence joins TRBV12-3 or TRBV12-4 and TRBJ1-1; D is uncertain. The TCR was taken from a woman under 40 with Graves disease. Here the sequenced sample was peripheral blood mononuclear cells (PBMCs), taken at new diagnosis, from a patient treated with antithyroid drugs. The DNA of the CDR3 is TGTGCCAGCAGTTTTGGATCGGGCAGAGCTTTCTTT. It translates to CASSFGSGRAFF.